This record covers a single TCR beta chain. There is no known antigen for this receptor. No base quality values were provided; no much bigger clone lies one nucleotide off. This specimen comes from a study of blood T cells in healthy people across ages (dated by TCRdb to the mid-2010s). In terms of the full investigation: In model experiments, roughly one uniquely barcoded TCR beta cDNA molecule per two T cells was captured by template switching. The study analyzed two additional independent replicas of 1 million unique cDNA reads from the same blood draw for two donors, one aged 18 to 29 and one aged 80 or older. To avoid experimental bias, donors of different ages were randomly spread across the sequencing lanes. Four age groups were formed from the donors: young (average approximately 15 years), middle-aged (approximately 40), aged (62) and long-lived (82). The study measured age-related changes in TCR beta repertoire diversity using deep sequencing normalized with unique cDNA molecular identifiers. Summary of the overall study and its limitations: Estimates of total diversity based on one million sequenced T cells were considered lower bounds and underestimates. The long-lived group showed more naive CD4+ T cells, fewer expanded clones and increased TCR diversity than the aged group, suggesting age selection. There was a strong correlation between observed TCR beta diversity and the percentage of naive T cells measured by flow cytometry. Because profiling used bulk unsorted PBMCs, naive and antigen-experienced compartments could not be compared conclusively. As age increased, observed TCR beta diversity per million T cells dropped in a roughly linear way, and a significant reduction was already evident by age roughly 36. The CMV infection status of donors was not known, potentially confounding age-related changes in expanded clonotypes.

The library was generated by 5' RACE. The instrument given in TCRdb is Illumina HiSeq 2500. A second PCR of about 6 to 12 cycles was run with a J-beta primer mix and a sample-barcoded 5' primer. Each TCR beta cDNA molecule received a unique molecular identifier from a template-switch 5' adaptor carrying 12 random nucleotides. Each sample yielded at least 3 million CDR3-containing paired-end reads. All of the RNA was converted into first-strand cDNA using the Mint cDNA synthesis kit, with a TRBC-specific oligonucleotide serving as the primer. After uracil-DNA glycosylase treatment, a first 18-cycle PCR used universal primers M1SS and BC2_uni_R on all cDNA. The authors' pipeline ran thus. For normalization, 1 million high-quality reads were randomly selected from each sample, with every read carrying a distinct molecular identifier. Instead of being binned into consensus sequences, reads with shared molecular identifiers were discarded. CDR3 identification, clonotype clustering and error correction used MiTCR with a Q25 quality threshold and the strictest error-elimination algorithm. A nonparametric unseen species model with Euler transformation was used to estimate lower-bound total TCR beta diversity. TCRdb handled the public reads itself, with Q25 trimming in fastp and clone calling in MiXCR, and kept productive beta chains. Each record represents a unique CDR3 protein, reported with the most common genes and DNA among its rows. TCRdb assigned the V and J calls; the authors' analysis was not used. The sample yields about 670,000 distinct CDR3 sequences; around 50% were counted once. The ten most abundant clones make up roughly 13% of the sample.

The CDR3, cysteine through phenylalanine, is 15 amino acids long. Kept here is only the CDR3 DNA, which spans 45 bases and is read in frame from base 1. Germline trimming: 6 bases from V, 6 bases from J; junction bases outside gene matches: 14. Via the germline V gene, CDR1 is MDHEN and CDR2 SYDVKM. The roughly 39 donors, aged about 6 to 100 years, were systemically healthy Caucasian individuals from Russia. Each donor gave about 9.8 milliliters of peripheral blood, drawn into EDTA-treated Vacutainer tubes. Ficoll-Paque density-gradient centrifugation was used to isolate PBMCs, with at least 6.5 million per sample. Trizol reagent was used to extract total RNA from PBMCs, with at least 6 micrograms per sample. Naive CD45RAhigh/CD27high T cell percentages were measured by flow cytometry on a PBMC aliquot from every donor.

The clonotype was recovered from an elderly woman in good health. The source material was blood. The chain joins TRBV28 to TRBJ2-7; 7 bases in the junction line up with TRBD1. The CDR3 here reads CASSSGQWSLGEQYF. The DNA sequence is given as TGTGCCAGCAGCTCGGGACAGTGGTCTTTAGGCGAGCAGTACTTC.